This T cell receptor beta chain was sequenced during a study of T cells expressing NK-cell markers. About the research overall: Sequenced donors, eight in total, included seven who were HCMV-seropositive and one who was seronegative.

Study-wide results and limits: Expanded clones of NKG2C+ T cells had an unclear HCMV specificity.

A 5'RACE template switching approach incorporating UMIs was used to make TCR beta cDNA. TCRdb re-analyzed the 5' RACE reads; it lists each CDR3 protein once, without DNA. The ten top clones account for 6% to 8%, within a sample of 400,000 to 450,000 distinct CDR3 sequences. The CDR3 is made up of 18 amino acids. Germline CDR1 is DFQATT and CDR2 is SNEGSKA (reference sequence). Turning to this clonotype: No antigen is known for it.

What was sequenced was blood T cells: a sorted CD56 or NKG2C T cell subset, CD4+ or CD8+ T cells, or bulk PBMC T cells (not recorded which). This receptor was identified in a woman between 18 and 75 years old in good health. The chain is built from TRBV20-1 and TRBJ2-1; TCRdb designates TRBD2, a call that cannot be tested without DNA. CDR3 loop: CSAPPPGTSGSSYNEQFF.